This T cell receptor beta chain was captured in a study of radiotherapy plus CTLA-4 blockade in lung cancer (dated by TCRdb to about 2018). The study in broad terms: Objective responses were observed in about a sixth of enrolled patients, and disease control was achieved in less than 40%.

The paper as a whole reports these results and caveats: After treatment with radiotherapy and ipilimumab, TCR clones that originated in tumors expanded in peripheral blood. Early dynamic changes in blood T cell clones, together with increased serum interferon-beta after radiation, were reported as the strongest predictors of response.

The CDR3 spans 14 residues, from the cysteine through the phenylalanine. Only the CDR3 DNA stays, 42 bases, in frame from base 1. In the germline V gene (reference sequence), CDR1 corresponds to LNHDA and CDR2 to SQIVND. Unmatched junction bases come to 3, with V trimmed by 2 bases and J by 6 bases. Library preparation used the immunoSEQ multiplex PCR assay. TCRdb holds this immuneACCESS table with in-frame rearrangements only. Some clones are missing; in checked studies, unresolved V genes explain under half, and the rest has no known cause. The sample includes about 47,000 clones, with around 77% observed a single time. More than 6.5% of the sample belongs to the ten largest clones. This clone was seen a few times. Its antigen specificity is not known. No base quality information exists; no much larger clone differs at one position. The study evaluated CTLA-4 blockade (ipilimumab) given together with focal radiation therapy in patients who had chemo-refractory metastatic non-small-cell lung cancer.

The TCR was taken from a human donor with non-small cell lung cancer who had stable disease on radiotherapy plus ipilimumab. This sample comprised peripheral blood, obtained from a patient treated with radiotherapy plus ipilimumab. The chain couples TRBV19 to TRBJ1-5; 8 middle bases align to TRBD1. The CDR3 region: CASSIQGAGQPQHF. The bases read TGTGCCAGTAGTATACAGGGGGCAGGTCAGCCCCAGCATTTT.